This T cell receptor beta chain was identified in a study of blood T cell repertoires in COVID-19. Profiling relied on immunoSEQ multiplex PCR, and the TCRdb table lists in-frame clones only, not all of them. The data hold roughly 43,000 clones, with 87% observed a single time. Germline V lookup: CDR1 MNHEY, CDR2 SVGAGI. V gave up 7 bases and J gave up 6 bases; unmatched junction bases: 8. The CDR3 consists of 13 residues. The genes are TRBV6-5 and TRBJ1-1; 7 nucleotides agree with TRBD1. The sample taken for sequencing was peripheral blood. The sequence was collected from a man aged 55-75 years with active COVID-19. The CDR3 spells CASTQGGSPEAFF. CDR3 in DNA: TGTGCCAGCACCCAAGGGGGCAGTCCTGAAGCTTTCTTT.